This T cell receptor beta chain came from a study of T cells in Graves' hyperthyroidism and ophthalmopathy. Overall study context: Initial diagnosis, before any treatment, was when peripheral blood was collected. Overall study findings and caveats: Most clonotypes that expanded in the thyroid above 0.001 also showed up in blood.

In its sample, this clonotype was seen a few times. Its antigen is as yet unknown. RNA transcripts served as the template for amplifying TCR beta CDR3 regions. First-round RT-PCR of the TCR CDR3 relied on the HTBI primer set. In TCRdb, the multiplex PCR reads were re-called with MiXCR into one record per CDR3 protein. The data hold about 770,000 distinct CDR3 sequences, with roughly a sixth observed a single time. What was sequenced was blood. This sequence originates from a woman aged 45-59 years with Graves' hyperthyroidism that later progressed to Graves' ophthalmopathy.

The CDR3 sequence: CASSQVPQTQYF. CDR3 DNA: TGTGCCAGCAGCCAAGTTCCTCAGACCCAGTACTTC. The rearrangement uses TRBV3-1 and TRBJ2-5; D is ambiguous. Germline values: CDR1 LGHDT, CDR2 YNNKEL (reference sequence). This CDR3 comprises 12 residues. V was pared by 1 base and J by 6 bases, with 6 bases between.